The subject of this entry is one TCR beta chain. Generated by immunoSEQ multiplex PCR, the TCRdb table keeps only in-frame clones and is missing some. The sample has over 60,000 clones, roughly 71% seen once. Germline assignment: CDR1 SGHDT and CDR2 YYEEEE. Trimming cost V 2 bases and J 4 bases, with 18 bases left between them. This CDR3 spans 16 amino acids. The sample originates from a study of blood T cell repertoires in COVID-19. About the study: The United States, Italy and Spain provided the acute and convalescent COVID-19 samples.

The sequencing input was peripheral blood. This rearrangement joins TRBV5-6 to TRBJ1-1; D is possibly TRBD1 (5 bases). The origin of this receptor is a man in his 60s with COVID-19, enrolled during active disease. For the CDR3, the DNA is TGTGCCAGCAGCTTTGAGGGGAGGCTTAGGAGCACTGAAGCTTTCTTT. As protein: CASSFEGRLRSTEAFF.